This TCR beta chain was retrieved from a study of PD-1 blockade in mismatch repair-deficient tumors. This clone was picked up one time. The CDR3 spans 16 residues. Generated by immunoSEQ multiplex PCR, the TCRdb table keeps only in-frame clones and is missing some. The repertoire includes approximately 120,000 clones, roughly nine tenths of them detected once, and about 14% sits in the top ten. The chain joins TRBV21-1 to TRBJ2-1; TRBD1, as called in the table, went unchecked against the DNA. TRBV21-1 is given as a pseudogene. The specimen was peripheral blood, collected 44 weeks after starting pembrolizumab. The sequence was collected from an adult with mismatch repair-deficient cancer. The chain's CDR3 is CASSTPMGQGRNEQFF. The CDR3, as DNA: TGTGCCAGCAGCACTCCGATGGGACAGGGTAGGAATGAGCAGTTCTTC.